This entry lists 22 T cell receptor beta chains sequenced from one sample in a study of human T cells and chemical hapten exposure. Sample time point: pre-sensitization, week 0. As to treatment: therapeutic diphenylcyclopropenone sensitization with weekly scalp DPC. TCRdb fed the RACE reads into MiXCR, producing one record per CDR3 protein. The data show around 350,000 distinct CDR3 sequences, with around 5.5% seen just once and over 6.5% held by the top ten. The source was whole blood, collected in connection with sensitization to the hapten diphenylcyclopropenone (DPC). The receptors were gathered from a woman aged 18 to 35 with alopecia areata. Some clones in this sample may be carry-over from other donors' samples.

The V call is TRBV12-3 or TRBV12-4, the J call TRBJ1-6; 9 bases are shared with TRBD1. The ends lost 9 bases at V and 9 bases at J; junction bases unmatched: 6. CDR3 length: 13 amino acids. The CDR3, as DNA: TGTGCCAGTTTTACAGGGGGCGGTTCACCCCTCCACTTT. This codes for CASFTGGGSPLHF.

This chain uses TRBV3-1 with TRBJ2-3; TRBD2 is a possible D gene (6 bases). This CDR3 has 18 residues. Trimming removed 0 bases at V and 2 bases at J, with 18 bases between. CDR1 and CDR2 (germline): LGHDT, YNNKEL (reference sequence). The DNA of the CDR3 is TGTGCCAGCAGCCAAGATATAGCGGAAGAGACGGACACAGATACGCAGTATTTT. Its translation is CASSQDIAEETDTDTQYF.

About this clonotype: A read error may account for a junction end that differs from germline. The genes are TRBV5-6 and TRBJ2-3; D may be TRBD2 (6 bases). The CDR3 is made up of 11 amino acids. Per germline, CDR1 SGHDT and CDR2 YYEEEE. The chain's CDR3 is CASSLSLAMDF. CDR3 in DNA: TGTGCCAGCAGCTTGAGCCTAGCGATGGATTTT.

This clonotype was recorded at least ten times. V and J are TRBV4-3 and TRBJ2-2; D is uncertain. This CDR3 has 17 amino acids. The V end lost 0 bases, the J end lost 3 bases, and 14 bases lay between the germline ends. The germline gives CDR1 LGHNA, CDR2 YSLEER. CDR3 loop: CASSQDPARTHTGELFF. CDR3 coding DNA: TGCGCCAGCAGCCAAGATCCCGCTCGGACCCACACCGGGGAGCTGTTTTTT.

This clonotype was observed a few times. The rearrangement links TRBV7-9 to TRBJ1-2; the D gene is possibly TRBD1 (5 bases). Germline values: CDR1 SEHNR, CDR2 FQNEAQ (reference sequence). V dropped 5 bases and J dropped 2 bases, with 12 bases sitting between them. The CDR3 loop spans 14 amino acids. The CDR3 DNA reads as TGTGCCAGCAGCAAAGCCGACAGAAACTATGGCTACACCTTC. It specifies CASSKADRNYGYTF. The entire variable domain, with the rest obtained from reference TRBV7-9 and TRBJ1-2, is as follows: DTGVSQNPRHKITKRGQNVTFRCDPISEHNRLYWYRQTLGQGPEFLTYFQNEAQLEKSRLLSDRFSAERPKGSFSTLEIQRTEQGDSAMYLCASSKADRNYGYTFGSGTRLTVV.

About this clonotype itself: This could be a read error, since a much larger clone is one nucleotide away. The V gene is TRBV3-1, the J gene TRBJ1-2; D is unclear. This CDR3 is 14 amino acids long. Trimming pared 1 base from V and 6 bases from J, leaving 12 bases between. In germline, CDR1 is LGHDT, CDR2 YNNKEL (reference sequence). The CDR3 region is CASSQVGSYHGYTF. CDR3 nucleotide sequence: TGTGCCAGCAGCCAAGTGGGCAGCTATCATGGCTACACCTTC. Filled out from reference TRBV3-1 and TRBJ1-2, the complete variable domain reads DTAVSQTPKYLVTQMGNDKSIKCEQNLGHDTMYWYKQDSKKFLKIMFSYNNKELIINETVPNRFSPKSPDKAHLNLHINSLELGDSAVYFCASSQVGSYHGYTFGSGTRLTVV.

There are many counts of this clonotype. The CDR3, as DNA: TGTGCCAGCCGTCGGGACAGGCAAAATGAAAAACTGTTTTTT. Translating gives CASRRDRQNEKLFF. The rearrangement uses TRBV6-6 and TRBJ1-4; 8 bases are a match to TRBD1. CDR1 is MNHNY, CDR2 SVGAGI, per germline (reference sequence). The CDR3 is made up of 14 amino acids. The junction had 7 bases not matched to a gene; V was cut back by 8 bases and J by 5 bases.

This clonotype was observed a few times. This chain joins TRBV4-3 and TRBJ2-2; D is ambiguous. The CDR3 length is 16 residues. Germline assignment: CDR1 LGHNA and CDR2 YSLEER. V gave up 0 bases and J gave up 0 bases, with 8 bases separating them. This chain's CDR3 is CASSQDRVTNTGELFF. As DNA, the CDR3 is TGCGCCAGCAGCCAAGATCGGGTAACGAACACCGGGGAGCTGTTTTTT.

This clonotype was detected only a few times. J is TRBJ2-4 and V is TRBV7-2; D remains ambiguous. CDR3 length: 15 amino acids. Trimming cost V 5 bases and J 3 bases, with 14 bases left between them. Germline values: CDR1 SGHTA, CDR2 FQGNSA. The CDR3 here is CASSVRQEVKNIQYF. CDR3 in DNA: TGTGCCAGCAGCGTGCGGCAGGAAGTCAAAAACATTCAGTACTTC.

This clonotype has a handful of counts. V and J are TRBV5-6 and TRBJ2-1; D is unclear. The V gene lost 4 bases and the J gene lost 0 bases, with 2 bases spanning the gap. This CDR3 is 12 amino acids long. Per the germline V gene, CDR1 is SGHDT and CDR2 is YYEEEE. CDR3: CASSDSYNEQFF. The CDR3 DNA reads as TGTGCCAGCAGCGACTCCTACAATGAGCAGTTCTTC.

The chain combines TRBV10-3 with TRBJ2-7; D is possibly TRBD1 (6 bases). Trimming pared 3 bases from V and 4 bases from J, leaving 13 bases between. Germline V gene sequence: CDR1 ENHRY, CDR2 SYGVKD. The CDR3 has 14 amino acids. The CDR3 coding sequence is TGTGCCATCAGTGAAGATCCTAGGGGGTACGAGCAGTACTTC. This gives the protein CAISEDPRGYEQYF.

This clonotype appeared many times. The chain has TRBV20-1 and TRBJ2-3; 7 nucleotides align to TRBD2. The germline CDR1 and CDR2 sequences are DFQATT and SNEGSKA (reference sequence). There are 15 residues in the CDR3. V shed 4 bases, J shed 2 bases, and the junction held 9 bases outside the gene matches. In DNA, the CDR3 is TGCAGTGCTAATGGTCTAGCGGAGAACACAGATACGCAGTATTTT. Translated: CSANGLAENTDTQYF.

The chain combines TRBV15 with TRBJ2-1; weak D call: TRBD2 (6 bases). V lost 2 bases, J lost 8 bases, and 19 bases lay in between. Germline assignment: CDR1 LNHNV and CDR2 YYDKDF (reference sequence). This CDR3 has 16 residues. The CDR3 DNA reads as TGTGCCACCAGCAGACTAACCCGGGACTTCAGCGATGAGCAGTTCTTC. Protein product: CATSRLTRDFSDEQFF.

This clonotype occurred a few times. This chain joins TRBV4-3 and TRBJ1-4; TRBD1 agrees at 9 bases. Unmatched junction bases numbered 7, after V lost 0 bases and J lost 8 bases. The CDR3 runs 16 residues. CDR1 is LGHNA and CDR2 is YSLEER in the germline V gene. CDR3 coding DNA: TGCGCCAGCAGCCAAGACGCACAGGGGGCGGACGAAAAACTGTTTTTT. This sequence encodes CASSQDAQGADEKLFF.

This clonotype appeared a few times. V usage is TRBV6-6 and J usage is TRBJ2-7; 8 bases align to TRBD2. Germline values: CDR1 MNHNY, CDR2 SVGAGI (reference sequence). The CDR3 is 18 residues long. Germline trimming cut 0 bases from V and 2 bases from J; bases unmatched to any gene: 12. The CDR3 nucleotides read TGTGCCAGCAGTTACTCCTCGGGGGGGGCGGGCAACCCCTACGAGCAGTACTTC. Translating gives CASSYSSGGAGNPYEQYF.

In its sample, this clonotype was seen a few times. This chain joins TRBV20-1 and TRBJ2-1; D possibly corresponds to TRBD2 (5 bases). CDR3 length: 15 residues. Germline values: CDR1 DFQATT, CDR2 SNEGSKA (reference sequence). The V and J ends lost 2 bases and 0 bases respectively, with 11 bases between them. The CDR3 coding sequence is TGCAGTGCTAGACGGGCGGGTAGCTCCTACAATGAGCAGTTCTTC. It yields the protein CSARRAGSSYNEQFF.

This clonotype was seen only a few times. The chain combines TRBV11-2 with TRBJ1-4; TRBD1 agrees at 9 bases. V lost 2 bases to trimming and J lost 2 bases; unmatched junction nucleotides: 6. CDR1 is SGHAT and CDR2 is FQNNGV in the germline V gene. The CDR3 totals 17 residues. The CDR3 coding sequence is TGTGCCAGCAGCTTACAACGAGGACAGGGGACTAATGAAAAACTGTTTTTT. Its protein product is CASSLQRGQGTNEKLFF.

The sample holds a few counts of this clonotype. The chain uses TRBV6-5 and TRBJ1-2; maybe TRBD1 (6 bases). Germline V gives CDR1 MNHEY, CDR2 SVGAGI. Trimming left V 7 bases short and J 5 bases short, with 14 bases between. The CDR3 spans 13 residues. The CDR3 DNA sequence: TGTGCCAGCACCCCAAAGGGGGTTTATGGCTACACCTTC. This encodes CASTPKGVYGYTF.

The rearrangement uses TRBV7-9 and TRBJ1-4; tentative D call: TRBD1 (5 bases). The V gene lost 5 bases and the J gene lost 2 bases, with 12 bases spanning the gap. The CDR3 length is 15 residues. Germline CDR1 SEHNR, CDR2 FQNEAQ (reference sequence). The CDR3 reads CASSPPGVTNEKLFF. DNA for the CDR3: TGTGCCAGCAGCCCCCCGGGGGTTACTAATGAAAAACTGTTTTTT.

This clonotype was observed a few times. V usage is TRBV29-1 and J usage is TRBJ2-1, with a weak D call TRBD1 (6 bases). Germline CDR1 is SQVTM and CDR2 is ANQGSEA. Trimming left V 2 bases short and J 10 bases short, with 12 bases between. This CDR3 is built from 12 residues. The CDR3 loop is CSVEQQGSEQFF. CDR3 DNA: TGCAGCGTTGAACAACAGGGAAGCGAGCAGTTCTTC.

This chain connects TRBV7-3 to TRBJ1-2; TRBD1 is a possible D gene (5 bases). The CDR3 has 16 amino acids. Germline V gene sequence: CDR1 SGHTA, CDR2 FQGTGA. V lost 1 base and J lost 4, with 16 bases in between. CDR3 nucleotides: TGTGCCAGCAGCTTAAACGGGCCAGGGCCTCGCTATGGCTACACCTTC. As protein: CASSLNGPGPRYGYTF.

In this sample, this clonotype turned up many times. The chain combines TRBV29-1 with TRBJ2-7; 8 bases are a match to TRBD2. Germline trimming cut 6 bases from V and 2 bases from J; bases unmatched to any gene: 9. Germline V gene lookup returns CDR1 SQVTM and CDR2 ANQGSEA. This CDR3 comprises 14 residues. CDR3 protein: CSVTGGTFTYEQYF. CDR3 nucleotides: TGCAGCGTCACGGGGGGGACTTTTACCTACGAGCAGTACTTC.